Listed below are T cell receptor beta chains from one sample, sequenced in a study of cytomegalovirus exposure and HLA in healthy donors. Repertoires were generated with immunoSEQ multiplex PCR, while TCRdb's copy carries only in-frame clones and drops some. Among tens of thousands of clones listed, 65% to 80% were seen once. Material: PBMCs. The receptors come from a male donor in good health and CMV-seropositive. Each CDR3 is given with its conserved first and last residue. Each record gives: J gene, V gene, D gene, clone size, CDR3 protein, CDR3 DNA. The D gene is left open where the match is weak. Expanded clones get a size class; other rows say once, few or many, or leave the size out.

TRBJ2-5,TRBV18,NA,few,CASSPGEKETQYF,TGTGCCAGCTCACCAGGAGAAAAAGAGACCCAGTACTTC
TRBJ1-4,TRBV2,TRBD1,NA,CASRPGTGFGKLFF,TGTGCCAGCAGACCCGGGACAGGGTTCGGAAAACTGTTTTTT
TRBJ2-1,TRBV19,NA,NA,CASSIAGGHNEQFF,TGTGCCAGTAGTATAGCGGGGGGCCACAATGAGCAGTTCTTC
TRBJ2-4,TRBV6-1,TRBD1,few,CASSMDRADIQYF,TGTGCCAGCAGTATGGACAGGGCTGACATTCAGTACTTC
TRBJ2-7,TRBV29-1,NA,NA,CSVDKSGPSSYEQYF,TGCAGCGTTGATAAGAGCGGGCCATCCTCCTACGAGCAGTACTTC
TRBJ2-1,TRBV2,TRBD2,NA,CASLAGAYNEQFF,TGTGCCAGTCTAGCGGGAGCCTACAATGAGCAGTTCTTC
TRBJ1-5,TRBV9,NA,few,CASSVSDSYNQPQHF,TGTGCCAGCAGCGTCTCAGACTCTTACAATCAGCCCCAGCATTTT
TRBJ1-4,TRBV18,NA,NA,CASSPLQPQMNEKLFF,TGTGCCAGCTCACCATTACAACCGCAGATGAATGAAAAACTGTTTTTT
TRBJ1-1,TRBV7-9,NA,NA,CASSLAEGSTEAFF,TGTGCCAGCAGCTTAGCGGAGGGAAGCACTGAAGCTTTCTTT
TRBJ2-7,TRBV7-9,TRBD1,NA,CSSSLGQVYEQYF,TGTTCCAGCAGCTTAGGACAGGTCTACGAGCAGTACTTC
TRBJ1-6,TRBV7-2,TRBD1,NA,CASSLAGTGNSPLHF,TGTGCCAGCAGCTTGGCTGGGACAGGGAATTCACCCCTCCACTTT
TRBJ1-1,TRBV10-3,NA,NA,CATRENTEAFF,TGTGCTACTCGGGAGAACACTGAAGCTTTCTTT
TRBJ2-5,TRBV5-1,NA,NA,CASSPLVGGETQYF,TGCGCCAGCAGCCCTCTAGTTGGGGGGGAGACCCAGTACTTC
TRBJ1-5,TRBV28,TRBD1,NA,CASRTGGNQPQHF,TGTGCCAGCAGAACAGGGGGGAATCAGCCCCAGCATTTT
TRBJ2-7,TRBV10-3,TRBD2,NA,CAISEPGLVDEQYF,TGTGCCATCAGTGAGCCAGGACTAGTCGACGAGCAGTACTTC
TRBJ2-3,TRBV5-1,TRBD2,once,CASGLAGVQDTQYF,TGCGCCTCCGGACTAGCGGGGGTACAAGATACGCAGTATTTT
TRBJ2-1,TRBV9,TRBD2,NA,CASSVVSGRSYNEQFF,TGTGCCAGCAGCGTAGTTAGCGGGAGGTCCTACAATGAGCAGTTCTTC
TRBJ2-7,TRBV2,TRBD2,NA,CASSASGSASYEQYF,TGTGCCAGCAGTGCTAGCGGGAGCGCGTCCTATGAGCAGTACTTC
TRBJ2-7,TRBV6-1,TRBD1,NA,CASSDLPTGGAYEQYF,TGTGCCAGCAGTGATCTACCGACAGGGGGGGCCTACGAGCAGTACTTC
TRBJ1-5,TRBV5-1,NA,NA,CASSLEGLRDQPQHF,TGCGCCAGCAGCTTGGAGGGGCTAAGGGATCAGCCCCAGCATTTT
TRBJ2-3,TRBV27,NA,NA,CASSPLRAGTDTQYF,TGTGCCAGCAGTCCACTGAGGGCCGGAACAGATACGCAGTATTTT
TRBJ1-2,TRBV7-9,NA,NA,CASSPGRGGYGYTF,TGTGCCAGCAGCCCCGGTCGAGGAGGTTATGGCTACACCTTC
TRBJ1-2,TRBV7-9,NA,NA,CSSSPGPPGFGYGYTF,TGTTCCAGCAGCCCCGGCCCCCCAGGGTTTGGCTATGGCTACACCTTC
TRBJ1-2,TRBV27,NA,NA,CASRFRANYGYTF,TGTGCCAGCAGGTTCAGGGCTAACTATGGCTACACCTTC
TRBJ2-7,TRBV29-1,NA,NA,CSITSNSYEQYF,TGCAGCATAACCAGTAACTCCTACGAGCAGTACTTC
TRBJ1-1,TRBV6-5,NA,once,CASFPPLKGSTEAFF,TGTGCCAGCTTCCCCCCCCTGAAAGGGAGTACTGAAGCTTTCTTT
TRBJ2-5,TRBV5-1,TRBD2,NA,CASSLGGLAGGGEQYF,TGCGCCAGCAGCTTGGGAGGCCTAGCGGGAGGAGGGGAGCAGTACTTC
TRBJ1-1,TRBV19,TRBD1,NA,CASRGQVNTEAFF,TGTGCCAGTAGGGGACAGGTGAACACTGAAGCTTTCTTT
TRBJ2-3,TRBV5-6,TRBD1,NA,CASSYTGTGGTDTQYF,TGTGCCAGCAGCTACACCGGGACAGGGGGCACAGATACGCAGTATTTT
TRBJ2-3,TRBV7-8,NA,few,CASSLAGGGTQYF,TGTGCCAGCAGCTTAGCCGGAGGAGGTACGCAGTATTTT
TRBJ2-4,TRBV19,NA,once,CASSITGPAKNIQYF,TGTGCCAGTAGTATCACAGGGCCAGCCAAAAACATTCAGTACTTC
TRBJ1-5,TRBV6-1,TRBD1,NA,CASTQPDRAQPQHF,TGTGCCAGCACCCAACCCGACAGGGCTCAGCCCCAGCATTTT
TRBJ1-3,TRBV6-5,NA,NA,CASSYCREGNTIYF,TGTGCCAGCAGTTACTGCAGGGAAGGAAACACCATATATTTT
TRBJ2-5,TRBV5-1,NA,NA,CASSPDTNQETQYF,TGCGCCAGCAGCCCGGACACGAACCAAGAGACCCAGTACTTC
TRBJ1-1,TRBV30,NA,NA,CAWSVRGAAFF,TGTGCCTGGAGTGTACGTGGGGCAGCTTTCTTT
TRBJ2-5,TRBV5-1,NA,NA,CASSQGHLGETQYF,TGCGCCAGCAGCCAGGGACATCTAGGGGAGACCCAGTACTTC
TRBJ2-2,TRBV7-8,NA,NA,CASSLLGGVANTGELFF,TGTGCCAGCAGCTTATTAGGGGGGGTCGCGAACACCGGGGAGCTGTTTTTT
TRBJ1-1,TRBV10-3,TRBD1,once,CAISESLQGASLSGTEAFF,TGTGCCATCAGTGAGTCTTTGCAGGGGGCTTCCCTTTCGGGTACTGAAGCTTTCTTT
TRBJ2-5,TRBV4-1,TRBD2,NA,CASRYGTSQETQYF,TGCGCCAGCAGGTACGGGACTAGTCAAGAGACCCAGTACTTC
TRBJ2-6,TRBV5-4,TRBD1,few,CASSRLGQGTGANVLTF,TGTGCCAGCAGCCGCCTAGGACAGGGAACTGGGGCCAACGTCCTGACTTTC
TRBJ1-4,TRBV29-1,NA,NA,CSVGGGAREKLFF,TGCAGCGTTGGCGGGGGGGCGCGTGAAAAACTGTTTTTT
TRBJ2-7,TRBV4-1,TRBD1,NA,CASSQPGQGVHEQYF,TGCGCCAGCAGCCAGCCGGGACAGGGGGTCCACGAGCAGTACTTC
TRBJ2-3,TRBV7-8,TRBD2,NA,CASSLGATSGVRRGDTQYF,TGTGCCAGCAGCTTGGGGGCGACTAGCGGGGTCCGACGAGGAGATACGCAGTATTTT
TRBJ1-1,TRBV18,NA,NA,CASSPTTVFTEAFF,TGTGCCAGCTCACCCACGACAGTTTTCACTGAAGCTTTCTTT
TRBJ2-5,TRBV5-4,NA,NA,CAGGRGPDPQTQYF,TGTGCAGGCGGGCGGGGGCCCGATCCCCAGACCCAGTACTTC
TRBJ2-3,TRBV6-6,TRBD2,NA,CASSRGGSTDTQYF,TGTGCCAGCAGTCGGGGGGGGAGCACAGATACGCAGTATTTT
TRBJ2-7,TRBV5-4,TRBD1,once,CASSRPGQVYEQYF,TGTGCCAGCAGTCGGCCGGGACAGGTCTACGAGCAGTACTTC
TRBJ2-2,TRBV19,TRBD2,NA,CASSPVGLAGDTGELFF,TGTGCCAGTAGTCCGGTCGGACTAGCGGGAGACACCGGGGAGCTGTTTTTT
TRBJ1-1,TRBV19,NA,NA,CASSFTGRPTNTEAFF,TGTGCCAGTAGTTTTACCGGGAGGCCGACGAACACTGAAGCTTTCTTT
TRBJ2-1,TRBV6-6,TRBD2,NA,CASSYQQAGLQFF,TGTGCCAGCAGTTACCAACAAGCGGGGTTGCAGTTCTTC
TRBJ2-1,TRBV7-9,TRBD2,NA,CASSPGRGNEQFF,TGTGCCAGCAGCCCAGGGCGGGGGAATGAGCAGTTCTTC
TRBJ2-7,TRBV6-5,TRBD1,once,CASSYSRQGTTYEQYF,TGTGCCAGCAGTTACTCAAGACAGGGGACAACCTACGAGCAGTACTTC
TRBJ2-2,TRBV5-4,TRBD1,NA,CASSQDRLGNTGELFF,TGTGCCAGCAGCCAGGACAGGTTGGGGAACACCGGGGAGCTGTTTTTT
TRBJ1-6,TRBV5-4,NA,NA,CASSLAGSVNSPLHF,TGTGCCAGCAGCTTGGCGGGTTCCGTCAATTCACCCCTCCACTTT
TRBJ2-2,TRBV25-1,TRBD1,NA,CASSESKIGGRELFF,TGTGCCAGCAGTGAATCGAAGATAGGGGGCCGGGAGCTGTTTTTT